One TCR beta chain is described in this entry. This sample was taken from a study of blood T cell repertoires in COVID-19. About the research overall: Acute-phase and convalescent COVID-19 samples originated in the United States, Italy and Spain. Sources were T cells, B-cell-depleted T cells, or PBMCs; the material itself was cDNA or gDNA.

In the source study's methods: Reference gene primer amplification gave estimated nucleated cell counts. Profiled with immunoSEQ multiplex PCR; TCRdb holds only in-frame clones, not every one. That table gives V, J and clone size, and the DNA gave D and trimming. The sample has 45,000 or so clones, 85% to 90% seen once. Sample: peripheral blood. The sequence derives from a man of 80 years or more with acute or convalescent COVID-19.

CDR3 bases: TGCGCCAGCAGCTTCGGGCAGGGGCGTTTCAATGAGCAGTTCTTC. Its translation is CASSFGQGRFNEQFF. The rearrangement uses TRBV5-1 and TRBJ2-1; perhaps TRBD1 as D (6 bases). With 2 bases removed from V and 6 bases from J, the gap between germline ends came to 15 bases. The CDR3 spans 15 residues. CDR1 is SGHRS and CDR2 is YFSETQ in the germline V gene.